The rows below give T cell receptor beta chains drawn from one sample of a study of T cells in Graves' hyperthyroidism and ophthalmopathy. TCRdb independently ran MiXCR on the multiplex PCR reads; one entry per CDR3 protein. The sample holds about 480,000 distinct CDR3 sequences, under 25% seen once. Sequencing was performed on blood. These receptors came from a woman between 70 and 85 years old with Graves' ophthalmopathy. CDR3s include the opening cysteine and the closing phenylalanine or tryptophan. Fields, in order: J gene, clone size, D gene, CDR3 length, V gene, CDR3 DNA, CDR3 protein. A D gene is named only where the DNA matches it firmly. The listing skips clone size in some rows; elsewhere it reads once, few, many or a size class.

J gene: TRBJ1-3; clone size: NA; D gene: TRBD1; CDR3 length: 18; V gene: TRBV12-3/TRBV12-4; CDR3 DNA: TGTGCCAGCAGGAACCCCCTGAACCGGGACAGCTCTGGAAACACCATATATTTT; CDR3 protein: CASRNPLNRDSSGNTIYF
J gene: TRBJ1-2; clone size: many; D gene: NA; CDR3 length: 14; V gene: TRBV12-3/TRBV12-4; CDR3 DNA: TGTGCCAGCAGCCCCGATGGCTCTAACTATGGCTACACCTTC; CDR3 protein: CASSPDGSNYGYTF
J gene: TRBJ2-1; clone size: NA; D gene: TRBD2; CDR3 length: 15; V gene: TRBV5-1; CDR3 DNA: TGCGCCAGCAGCGCCCTTAGCGGGACTTCCAATGAGCAGTTCTTC; CDR3 protein: CASSALSGTSNEQFF
J gene: TRBJ1-2; clone size: NA; D gene: NA; CDR3 length: 16; V gene: TRBV6-5; CDR3 DNA: TGTGCCAGCAGTTACGGCAGCCTTCCTGCTAACTATGGCTACACCTTC; CDR3 protein: CASSYGSLPANYGYTF
J gene: TRBJ2-2; clone size: NA; D gene: NA; CDR3 length: 15; V gene: TRBV6-1; CDR3 DNA: TGTGCCAGCATGAGGGGGCTTGGGGGGGCCGGGGAGCTGTTTTTT; CDR3 protein: CASMRGLGGAGELFF
J gene: TRBJ1-1; clone size: many; D gene: NA; CDR3 length: 14; V gene: TRBV7-2; CDR3 DNA: TGTGCCAGCAGCCCAAGGGCAGGGCGCACTGAAGCTTTCTTT; CDR3 protein: CASSPRAGRTEAFF
J gene: TRBJ1-2; clone size: NA; D gene: TRBD1; CDR3 length: 15; V gene: TRBV9; CDR3 DNA: TGTGCCAGCAGCCTAGGGACAGGGGATTACTATGGCTACACCTTC; CDR3 protein: CASSLGTGDYYGYTF
J gene: TRBJ2-5; clone size: few; D gene: NA; CDR3 length: 15; V gene: TRBV25-1; CDR3 DNA: TGTGCCAGCAGTGAATTAACACTCGGGACGGGGACCCAGTACTTC; CDR3 protein: CASSELTLGTGTQYF
J gene: TRBJ2-1; clone size: many; D gene: TRBD2; CDR3 length: 15; V gene: TRBV11-2; CDR3 DNA: TGTGCCAGCAGCTTACTAGCGGGCCGCTACAATGAGCAGTTCTTC; CDR3 protein: CASSLLAGRYNEQFF
J gene: TRBJ1-2; clone size: NA; D gene: NA; CDR3 length: 13; V gene: TRBV18; CDR3 DNA: TGTGCCAGCTCACAGGGCCCCAACTATGGCTACACCTTC; CDR3 protein: CASSQGPNYGYTF
J gene: TRBJ1-5; clone size: few; D gene: TRBD1; CDR3 length: 17; V gene: TRBV6-1; CDR3 DNA: TGTGCCAGCAGTCTAGGACAGGGGGCTCGTGGCAATCAGCCCCAGCATTTT; CDR3 protein: CASSLGQGARGNQPQHF
J gene: TRBJ1-2; clone size: many; D gene: NA; CDR3 length: 14; V gene: TRBV6-1; CDR3 DNA: TGTGCCAGCAGTCCCGCGGGGGGGAGCTATGGCTACACCTTC; CDR3 protein: CASSPAGGSYGYTF
J gene: TRBJ2-5; clone size: NA; D gene: NA; CDR3 length: 14; V gene: TRBV5-6; CDR3 DNA: TGTGCCAGCAGCTTCAGGACAGTCCAAGAGACCCAGTACTTC; CDR3 protein: CASSFRTVQETQYF
J gene: TRBJ2-7; clone size: few; D gene: NA; CDR3 length: 13; V gene: TRBV6-2/TRBV6-3; CDR3 DNA: TGTGCCAGCTTTGAGGCAGGGGCCTACGAGCAGTACTTC; CDR3 protein: CASFEAGAYEQYF
J gene: TRBJ1-1; clone size: many; D gene: NA; CDR3 length: 17; V gene: TRBV3-1; CDR3 DNA: TGTGCCAGCAGCCAAGAAATCGGCGGCGGTAAGTTAACTGAAGCTTTCTTT; CDR3 protein: CASSQEIGGGKLTEAFF
J gene: TRBJ2-1; clone size: few; D gene: TRBD2; CDR3 length: 15; V gene: TRBV13; CDR3 DNA: TGTGCCAGCAGCGCCGGACTAGCGGGAGGGGATGAGCAGTTCTTC; CDR3 protein: CASSAGLAGGDEQFF
J gene: TRBJ2-5; clone size: many; D gene: NA; CDR3 length: 14; V gene: TRBV6-5; CDR3 DNA: TGTGCCAGCAGTTACTCGCCAGAGATAGAGACCCAGTACTTC; CDR3 protein: CASSYSPEIETQYF
J gene: TRBJ2-2; clone size: NA; D gene: TRBD1; CDR3 length: 15; V gene: TRBV10-1; CDR3 DNA: TGCGCCAGCAGTGATAACAGGGGTTACACCGGGGAGCTGTTTTTT; CDR3 protein: CASSDNRGYTGELFF
J gene: TRBJ1-5; clone size: many; D gene: TRBD1; CDR3 length: 12; V gene: TRBV10-3; CDR3 DNA: TGTGCCATCCAACAGGGGGACCAGCCCCAGCATTTT; CDR3 protein: CAIQQGDQPQHF
J gene: TRBJ2-7; clone size: NA; D gene: NA; CDR3 length: 13; V gene: TRBV30; CDR3 DNA: TGTGCCTGGAGTGGCGGGACACTCTACGAGCAGTACTTC; CDR3 protein: CAWSGGTLYEQYF
J gene: TRBJ1-1; clone size: NA; D gene: TRBD1; CDR3 length: 14; V gene: TRBV19; CDR3 DNA: TGTGCCAGTAGACTAACAGGGGTAAGGACTGAAGCTTTCTTT; CDR3 protein: CASRLTGVRTEAFF
J gene: TRBJ1-6; clone size: NA; D gene: NA; CDR3 length: 15; V gene: TRBV19; CDR3 DNA: TGTGCCAGTAGTATAGACGGGACTGGTTCTTCACCCCTCCACTTT; CDR3 protein: CASSIDGTGSSPLHF
J gene: TRBJ2-3; clone size: NA; D gene: TRBD1; CDR3 length: 14; V gene: TRBV7-9; CDR3 DNA: TGTGCCAGCAGCCGGGGACAGGTCGCAGATACGCAGTATTTT; CDR3 protein: CASSRGQVADTQYF
J gene: TRBJ1-1; clone size: many; D gene: NA; CDR3 length: 16; V gene: TRBV27; CDR3 DNA: TGTGCCAGCAGTGCCTTCAGGCCGCCCTGGAACACTGAAGCTTTCTTT; CDR3 protein: CASSAFRPPWNTEAFF
J gene: TRBJ1-2; clone size: few; D gene: TRBD1; CDR3 length: 13; V gene: TRBV20-1; CDR3 DNA: TGCAGTGCTAGAGGGGGACAGAATTATGGCTACACCTTC; CDR3 protein: CSARGGQNYGYTF
J gene: TRBJ2-2; clone size: NA; D gene: TRBD2; CDR3 length: 15; V gene: TRBV5-1; CDR3 DNA: TGCGCCAGCAGCTCAGGGACTAGCGGGGCCGGGGAGCTGTTTTTT; CDR3 protein: CASSSGTSGAGELFF
J gene: TRBJ2-3; clone size: NA; D gene: NA; CDR3 length: 15; V gene: TRBV5-1; CDR3 DNA: TGCGCCAGCAGCTTGGCGGAGACTAGCACAGATACGCAGTATTTT; CDR3 protein: CASSLAETSTDTQYF
J gene: TRBJ2-3; clone size: NA; D gene: TRBD1; CDR3 length: 13; V gene: TRBV29-1; CDR3 DNA: TGCAGCGCGACAGGGTCTGGCACAGATACGCAGTATTTT; CDR3 protein: CSATGSGTDTQYF
J gene: TRBJ2-5; clone size: NA; D gene: NA; CDR3 length: 14; V gene: TRBV7-9; CDR3 DNA: TGTGCCAGCAGCTTTACAGGCTCCCAAGAGACCCAGTACTTC; CDR3 protein: CASSFTGSQETQYF
J gene: TRBJ2-3; clone size: few; D gene: NA; CDR3 length: 13; V gene: TRBV20-1; CDR3 DNA: TGCAGCCCGGCAGGGAGGTTGACAGATACGCAGTATTTT; CDR3 protein: CSPAGRLTDTQYF
J gene: TRBJ1-4; clone size: few; D gene: NA; CDR3 length: 14; V gene: TRBV5-1; CDR3 DNA: TGCGCCAGCAGCGAAAGACCAACTAATGAAAAACTGTTTTTT; CDR3 protein: CASSERPTNEKLFF
J gene: TRBJ1-4; clone size: few; D gene: NA; CDR3 length: 14; V gene: TRBV5-1; CDR3 DNA: TGCGCCAGCAGCTTGCGATGGGTCGACGAAAAACTGTTTTTT; CDR3 protein: CASSLRWVDEKLFF
J gene: TRBJ1-1; clone size: many; D gene: NA; CDR3 length: 15; V gene: TRBV6-1; CDR3 DNA: TGTGCCAGCAGTGATGGGTTTACCCTGAACACTGAAGCTTTCTTT; CDR3 protein: CASSDGFTLNTEAFF
J gene: TRBJ2-1; clone size: NA; D gene: NA; CDR3 length: 14; V gene: TRBV12-3/TRBV12-4; CDR3 DNA: TGTGCCAACAGTTTAGTTGTGGGGGAGACTGAGCAGTTCTTC; CDR3 protein: CANSLVVGETEQFF
J gene: TRBJ2-7; clone size: NA; D gene: TRBD1; CDR3 length: 14; V gene: TRBV7-2; CDR3 DNA: TGCGCCAGCAGGCTTGGACAGGGGGCGGGTGAGCAGTACTTC; CDR3 protein: CASRLGQGAGEQYF
J gene: TRBJ2-1; clone size: many; D gene: TRBD2; CDR3 length: 16; V gene: TRBV3-1; CDR3 DNA: TGTGCCAGCAGCCTCCTAGCGGGACTCTCCTACAATGAGCAGTTCTTC; CDR3 protein: CASSLLAGLSYNEQFF
J gene: TRBJ2-5; clone size: many; D gene: TRBD2; CDR3 length: 16; V gene: TRBV28; CDR3 DNA: TGTGCCAGCAGTCTCGGTGAAGCGGGGGAGCAAGAGACCCAGTACTTC; CDR3 protein: CASSLGEAGEQETQYF
J gene: TRBJ1-5; clone size: few; D gene: NA; CDR3 length: 12; V gene: TRBV7-9; CDR3 DNA: TGTGCCAGCAGCGGAGGATCAAAGCCCCAGCATTTT; CDR3 protein: CASSGGSKPQHF
J gene: TRBJ1-2; clone size: few; D gene: NA; CDR3 length: 15; V gene: TRBV3-1; CDR3 DNA: TGTGCCAGCAGCCTGGGGGGGGCTTACCACTATGGCTACACCTTC; CDR3 protein: CASSLGGAYHYGYTF
J gene: TRBJ2-1; clone size: many; D gene: NA; CDR3 length: 16; V gene: TRBV28; CDR3 DNA: TGTGCCAGCAGTTTAAGGGCGGGTAGCTCCTACAATGAGCAGTTCTTC; CDR3 protein: CASSLRAGSSYNEQFF
J gene: TRBJ1-1; clone size: few; D gene: TRBD1; CDR3 length: 15; V gene: TRBV25-1; CDR3 DNA: TGTGCCAGCAGTGAAAAGGGACAGGGGGCTTCTGAAGCTTTCTTT; CDR3 protein: CASSEKGQGASEAFF
J gene: TRBJ2-1; clone size: many; D gene: NA; CDR3 length: 12; V gene: TRBV28; CDR3 DNA: TGTGCCAGCAGCCTTCAGGCAGTTGGGCAGTTCTTC; CDR3 protein: CASSLQAVGQFF
J gene: TRBJ2-1; clone size: many; D gene: NA; CDR3 length: 12; V gene: TRBV12-3/TRBV12-4; CDR3 DNA: TGTGCCAGCAGTTTAGCCGACGCTGAGCAGTTCTTC; CDR3 protein: CASSLADAEQFF
J gene: TRBJ2-1; clone size: few; D gene: NA; CDR3 length: 14; V gene: TRBV12-3/TRBV12-4; CDR3 DNA: TGTGCCAGCAGTTTTCTTTTACAGCACAATGAGCAGTTCTTC; CDR3 protein: CASSFLLQHNEQFF
J gene: TRBJ1-5; clone size: NA; D gene: NA; CDR3 length: 14; V gene: TRBV10-3; CDR3 DNA: TGTGCCATCAGGGATGGACAGAAAAATCAGCCCCAGCATTTT; CDR3 protein: CAIRDGQKNQPQHF
J gene: TRBJ2-2; clone size: many; D gene: NA; CDR3 length: 15; V gene: TRBV12-3/TRBV12-4; CDR3 DNA: TGTGCCAGCAGTTTCGGGGTTCATCTTACCGGGGAGCTGTTTTTT; CDR3 protein: CASSFGVHLTGELFF
J gene: TRBJ1-5; clone size: NA; D gene: NA; CDR3 length: 14; V gene: TRBV27; CDR3 DNA: TGTGCCAGCAGTTTTAGAGGGGGTGAGCAGCCCCAGCATTTT; CDR3 protein: CASSFRGGEQPQHF
J gene: TRBJ2-5; clone size: many; D gene: NA; CDR3 length: 13; V gene: TRBV6-1; CDR3 DNA: TGTGCCAGCAGTGAACAGGGCGCCAAGACCCAGTACTTC; CDR3 protein: CASSEQGAKTQYF
J gene: TRBJ2-1; clone size: NA; D gene: NA; CDR3 length: 15; V gene: TRBV6-2/TRBV6-3; CDR3 DNA: TGTGCCAGCAGTCACGAGGGAAACTCCTACAATGAGCAGTTCTTC; CDR3 protein: CASSHEGNSYNEQFF
J gene: TRBJ2-2; clone size: many; D gene: NA; CDR3 length: 14; V gene: TRBV11-2; CDR3 DNA: TGTGCCAGCAGCTCCAGTATGAACACCGGGGAGCTGTTTTTT; CDR3 protein: CASSSSMNTGELFF
J gene: TRBJ1-3; clone size: NA; D gene: NA; CDR3 length: 17; V gene: TRBV7-2; CDR3 DNA: TGTGCCAGCAGCTTAGATCTCGCTCCCTTGGCTGGAAACACCATATATTTT; CDR3 protein: CASSLDLAPLAGNTIYF
J gene: TRBJ2-3; clone size: NA; D gene: NA; CDR3 length: 15; V gene: TRBV20-1; CDR3 DNA: TGCAGTGCTAGAGTTGGCAGGGGTTTCACAGATACGCAGTATTTT; CDR3 protein: CSARVGRGFTDTQYF
J gene: TRBJ1-2; clone size: few; D gene: NA; CDR3 length: 13; V gene: TRBV6-1; CDR3 DNA: TGTGCCAGCCGGATGACAGATTTTCATGGCTACACCTTC; CDR3 protein: CASRMTDFHGYTF
J gene: TRBJ2-3; clone size: few; D gene: NA; CDR3 length: 16; V gene: TRBV7-9; CDR3 DNA: TGTGCCAGCAGCTTAGGTCGGACAGAAAGCACAGATACGCAGTATTTT; CDR3 protein: CASSLGRTESTDTQYF
J gene: TRBJ2-3; clone size: many; D gene: NA; CDR3 length: 12; V gene: TRBV5-1; CDR3 DNA: TGCGCCAGTCCGGCTAGCACAGATACGCAGTATTTT; CDR3 protein: CASPASTDTQYF
J gene: TRBJ2-7; clone size: NA; D gene: TRBD2; CDR3 length: 16; V gene: TRBV12-3/TRBV12-4; CDR3 DNA: TGTGCCAGCAGTACAAGACTAGCGGCGAGCTCCTACGAGCAGTACTTC; CDR3 protein: CASSTRLAASSYEQYF
J gene: TRBJ1-1; clone size: NA; D gene: TRBD1; CDR3 length: 13; V gene: TRBV30; CDR3 DNA: TGTGCCTGGAGTGTACAGGGGAGAGACAGTGGTTTCTTT; CDR3 protein: CAWSVQGRDSGFF
J gene: TRBJ1-4; clone size: few; D gene: NA; CDR3 length: 15; V gene: TRBV11-2; CDR3 DNA: TGTGCCAGCAGCTTAGACAGGGTGTTTAATGAAAAACTGTTTTTT; CDR3 protein: CASSLDRVFNEKLFF
J gene: TRBJ1-5; clone size: NA; D gene: NA; CDR3 length: 14; V gene: TRBV12-3/TRBV12-4; CDR3 DNA: TGTGCCAGCAGGTCGGGTCATAGCAATCAGCCCCAGCATTTT; CDR3 protein: CASRSGHSNQPQHF